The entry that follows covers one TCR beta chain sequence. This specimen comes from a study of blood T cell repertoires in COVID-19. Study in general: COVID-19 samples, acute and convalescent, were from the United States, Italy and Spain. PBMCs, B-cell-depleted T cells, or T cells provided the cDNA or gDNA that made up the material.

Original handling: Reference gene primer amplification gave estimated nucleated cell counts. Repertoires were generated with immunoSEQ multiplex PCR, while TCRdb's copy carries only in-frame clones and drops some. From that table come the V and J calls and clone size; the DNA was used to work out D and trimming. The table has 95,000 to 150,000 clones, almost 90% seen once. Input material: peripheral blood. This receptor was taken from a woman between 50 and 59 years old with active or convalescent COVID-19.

The CDR3 reads CSASLSGRPADTQYF. The CDR3 DNA reads TGCAGTGCTAGTCTAAGCGGGAGGCCCGCAGATACGCAGTATTTT. The chain couples TRBV20-1 to TRBJ2-3, with 9 bases that match TRBD2. This CDR3 region has 15 residues. V gave up 3 bases and J gave up 4 bases; unmatched junction bases: 8. Germline CDR1 and CDR2: DFQATT and SNEGSKA (reference sequence).